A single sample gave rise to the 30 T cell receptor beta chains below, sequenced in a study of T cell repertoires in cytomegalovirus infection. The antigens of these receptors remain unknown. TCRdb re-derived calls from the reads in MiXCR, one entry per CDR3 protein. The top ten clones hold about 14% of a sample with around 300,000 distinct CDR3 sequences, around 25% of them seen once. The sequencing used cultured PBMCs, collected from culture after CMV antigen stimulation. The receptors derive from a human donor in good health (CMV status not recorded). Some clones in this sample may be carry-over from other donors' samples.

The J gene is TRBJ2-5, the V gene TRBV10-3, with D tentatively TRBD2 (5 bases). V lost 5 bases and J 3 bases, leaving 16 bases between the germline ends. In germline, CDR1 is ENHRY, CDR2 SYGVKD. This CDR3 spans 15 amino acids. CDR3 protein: CAISQLGGGEETQYF. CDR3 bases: TGTGCCATCAGTCAACTAGGAGGAGGCGAAGAGACCCAGTACTTC.

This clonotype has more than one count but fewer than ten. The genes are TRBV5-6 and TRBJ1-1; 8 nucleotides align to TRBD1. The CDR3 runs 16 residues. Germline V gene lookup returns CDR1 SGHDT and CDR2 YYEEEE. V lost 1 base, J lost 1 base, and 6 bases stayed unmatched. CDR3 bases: TGTGCCAGCAGCTTGCCGGTAGGACAGGGGAACACTGAAGCTTTCTTT. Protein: CASSLPVGQGNTEAFF.

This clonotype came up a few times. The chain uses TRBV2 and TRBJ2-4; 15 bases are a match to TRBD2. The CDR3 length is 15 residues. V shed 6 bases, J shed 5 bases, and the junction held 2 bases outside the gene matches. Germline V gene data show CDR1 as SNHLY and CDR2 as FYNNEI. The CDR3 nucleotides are TGTGCCAGCAGCGGACTAGCGGGAGGGCAAAACATTCAGTACTTC. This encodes CASSGLAGGQNIQYF.

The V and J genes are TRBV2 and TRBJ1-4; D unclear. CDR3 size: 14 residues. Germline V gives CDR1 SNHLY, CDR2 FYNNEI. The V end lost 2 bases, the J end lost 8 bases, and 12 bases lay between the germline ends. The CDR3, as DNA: TGTGCCAGCAGTGAAAGGGAGTATCAAGAAAAACTGTTTTTT. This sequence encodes CASSEREYQEKLFF.

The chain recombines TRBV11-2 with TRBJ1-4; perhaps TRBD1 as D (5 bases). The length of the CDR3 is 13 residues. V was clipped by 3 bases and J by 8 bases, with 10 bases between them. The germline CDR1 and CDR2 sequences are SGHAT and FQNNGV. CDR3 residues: CASSFWGDEKLFF. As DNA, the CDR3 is TGTGCCAGCAGCTTTTGGGGCGACGAAAAACTGTTTTTT.

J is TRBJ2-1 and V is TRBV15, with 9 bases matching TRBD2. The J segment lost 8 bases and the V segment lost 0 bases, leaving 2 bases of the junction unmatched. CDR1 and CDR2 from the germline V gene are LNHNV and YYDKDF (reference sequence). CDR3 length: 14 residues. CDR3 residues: CATSRDRGGDEQFF. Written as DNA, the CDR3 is TGTGCCACCAGCAGAGATCGCGGGGGGGATGAGCAGTTCTTC.

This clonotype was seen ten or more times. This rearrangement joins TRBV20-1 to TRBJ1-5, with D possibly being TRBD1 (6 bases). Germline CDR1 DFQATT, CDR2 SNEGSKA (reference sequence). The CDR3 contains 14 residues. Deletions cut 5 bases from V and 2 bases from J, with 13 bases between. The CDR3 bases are TGCAGTGCTTATAGGGGGGGAGGCAATCAGCCCCAGCATTTT. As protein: CSAYRGGGNQPQHF.

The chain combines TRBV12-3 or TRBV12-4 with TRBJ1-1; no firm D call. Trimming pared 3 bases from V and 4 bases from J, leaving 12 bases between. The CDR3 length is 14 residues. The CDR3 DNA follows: TGTGCCAGCAGTTTCCCTCGGGGTAGCACTGAAGCTTTCTTT. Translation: CASSFPRGSTEAFF.

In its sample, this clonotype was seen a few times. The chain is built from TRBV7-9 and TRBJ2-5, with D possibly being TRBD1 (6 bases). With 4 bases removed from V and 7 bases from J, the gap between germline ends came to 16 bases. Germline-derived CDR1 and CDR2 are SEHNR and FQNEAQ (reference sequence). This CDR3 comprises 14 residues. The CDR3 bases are TGTGCCAGCAGCTCCAGACAGGCCAGGGGGACCCAGTACTTC. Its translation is CASSSRQARGTQYF.

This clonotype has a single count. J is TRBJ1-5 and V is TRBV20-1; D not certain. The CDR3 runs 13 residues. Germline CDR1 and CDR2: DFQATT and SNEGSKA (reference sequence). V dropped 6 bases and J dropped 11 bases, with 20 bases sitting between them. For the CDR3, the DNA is TGCAGTGCCGCCGTTGGGATCCAGAGGTCCCAGCATTTT. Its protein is CSAAVGIQRSQHF.

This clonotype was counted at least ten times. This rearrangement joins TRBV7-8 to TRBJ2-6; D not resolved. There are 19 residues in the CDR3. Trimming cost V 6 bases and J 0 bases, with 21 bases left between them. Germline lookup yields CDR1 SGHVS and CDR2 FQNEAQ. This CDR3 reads CASSPLSLRLVSGANVLTF. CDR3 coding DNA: TGTGCCAGCAGTCCTTTATCCCTTAGATTGGTCTCTGGGGCCAACGTCCTGACTTTC. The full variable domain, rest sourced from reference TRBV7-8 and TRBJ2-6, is GAGVSQSPRYKVAKRGQDVALRCDPISGHVSLFWYQQALGQGPEFLTYFQNEAQLDKSGLPSDRFFAERPEGSVSTLKIQRTQQEDSAVYLCASSPLSLRLVSGANVLTFGAGSRLTVL.

The CDR3, as DNA: TGTGCCAGCAGAAGTCCCCCCCCTAGGAACACCGGGGAGCTGTTTTTT. This translates into CASRSPPPRNTGELFF. The chain employs TRBV6-2 or TRBV6-3 and TRBJ2-2; D uncertain. The length of the CDR3 is 16 residues. Germline-derived CDR1 and CDR2 are MNHEY and SVGEGT. V was pared by 6 bases and J by 1 base, with 15 bases between.

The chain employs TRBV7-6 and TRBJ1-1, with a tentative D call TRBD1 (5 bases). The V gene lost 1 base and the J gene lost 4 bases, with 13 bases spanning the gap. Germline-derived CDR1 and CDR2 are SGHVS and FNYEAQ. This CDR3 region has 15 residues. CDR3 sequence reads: CASSLVTAGGTEAFF. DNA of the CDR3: TGTGCCAGCAGCTTAGTTACGGCCGGGGGCACTGAAGCTTTCTTT.

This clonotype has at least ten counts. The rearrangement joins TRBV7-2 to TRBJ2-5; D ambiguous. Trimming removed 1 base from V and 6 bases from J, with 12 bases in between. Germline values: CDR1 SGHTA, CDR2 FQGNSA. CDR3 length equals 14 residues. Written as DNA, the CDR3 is TGTGCCAGCAGCTTAGACAACATTGGGAAGACCCAGTACTTC. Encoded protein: CASSLDNIGKTQYF.

CDR3 amino acids: CASSPAYTEAFF. CDR3 coding DNA: TGTGCCAGCTCACCGGCGTACACTGAAGCTTTCTTT. The gene calls are TRBV18 and TRBJ1-1; D unclear. V lost 3 bases to trimming and J lost 3 bases, with 5 bases between them. Germline-derived CDR1 and CDR2 are KGHSH and LQKENI. The CDR3 covers 12 residues.

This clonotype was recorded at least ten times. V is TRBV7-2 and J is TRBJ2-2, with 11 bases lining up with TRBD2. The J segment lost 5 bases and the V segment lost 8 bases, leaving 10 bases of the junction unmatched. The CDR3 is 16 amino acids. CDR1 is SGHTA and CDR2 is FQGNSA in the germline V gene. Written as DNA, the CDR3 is TGTGCCAGCCATGGCCTAGCGGGAGGAAGTACCGGGGAGCTGTTTTTT. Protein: CASHGLAGGSTGELFF.

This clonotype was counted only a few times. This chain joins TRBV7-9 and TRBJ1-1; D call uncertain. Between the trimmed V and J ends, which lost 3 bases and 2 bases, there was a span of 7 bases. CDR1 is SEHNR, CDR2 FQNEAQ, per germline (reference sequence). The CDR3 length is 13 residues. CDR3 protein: CASSFPLNTEAFF. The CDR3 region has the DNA TGTGCCAGCAGCTTCCCATTAAACACTGAAGCTTTCTTT.

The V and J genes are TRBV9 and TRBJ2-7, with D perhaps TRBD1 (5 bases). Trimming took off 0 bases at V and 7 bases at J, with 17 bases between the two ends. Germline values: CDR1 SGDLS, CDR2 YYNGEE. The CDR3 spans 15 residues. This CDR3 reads CASSVGLGVPAEQYF. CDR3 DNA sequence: TGTGCCAGCAGCGTAGGCTTAGGGGTTCCGGCTGAGCAGTACTTC.

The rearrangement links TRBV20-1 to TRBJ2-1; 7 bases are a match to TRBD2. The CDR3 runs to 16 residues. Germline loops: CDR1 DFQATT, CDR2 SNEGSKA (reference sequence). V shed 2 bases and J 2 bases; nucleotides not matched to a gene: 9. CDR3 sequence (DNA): TGCAGTGCTAGATTCCCCAGCGGGACGACCTACAATGAGCAGTTCTTC. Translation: CSARFPSGTTYNEQFF.

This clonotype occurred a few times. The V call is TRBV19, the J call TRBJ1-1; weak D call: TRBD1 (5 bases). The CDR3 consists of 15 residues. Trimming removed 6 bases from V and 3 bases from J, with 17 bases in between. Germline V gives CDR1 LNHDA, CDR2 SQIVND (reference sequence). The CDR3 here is CASRGPGTMDTEAFF. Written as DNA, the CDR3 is TGTGCCAGTAGGGGACCGGGGACTATGGACACTGAAGCTTTCTTT. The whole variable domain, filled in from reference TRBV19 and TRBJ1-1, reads DGGITQSPKYLFRKEGQNVTLSCEQNLNHDAMYWYRQDPGQGLRLIYYSQIVNDFQKGDIAEGYSVSREKKESFPLTVTSAQKNPTAFYLCASRGPGTMDTEAFFGQGTRLTVV.

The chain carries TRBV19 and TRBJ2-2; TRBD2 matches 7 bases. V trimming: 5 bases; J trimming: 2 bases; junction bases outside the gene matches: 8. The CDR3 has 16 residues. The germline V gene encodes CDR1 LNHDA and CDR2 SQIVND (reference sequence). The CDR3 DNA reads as TGTGCCAGTAGTCTCCTAGCGGAGATCAACACCGGGGAGCTGTTTTTT. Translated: CASSLLAEINTGELFF.

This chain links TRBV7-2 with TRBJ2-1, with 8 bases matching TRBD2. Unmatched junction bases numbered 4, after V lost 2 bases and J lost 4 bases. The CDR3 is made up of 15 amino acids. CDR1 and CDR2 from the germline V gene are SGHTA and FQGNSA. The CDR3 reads CASSLIAGGYNEQFF. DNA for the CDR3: TGTGCCAGCAGCTTAATTGCGGGAGGTTACAATGAGCAGTTCTTC. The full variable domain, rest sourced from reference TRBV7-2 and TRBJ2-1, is GAGVSQSPSNKVTEKGKDVELRCDPISGHTALYWYRQSLGQGLEFLIYFQGNSAPDKSGLPSDRFSAERTGGSVSTLTIQRTQQEDSAVYLCASSLIAGGYNEQFFGPGTRLTVL.

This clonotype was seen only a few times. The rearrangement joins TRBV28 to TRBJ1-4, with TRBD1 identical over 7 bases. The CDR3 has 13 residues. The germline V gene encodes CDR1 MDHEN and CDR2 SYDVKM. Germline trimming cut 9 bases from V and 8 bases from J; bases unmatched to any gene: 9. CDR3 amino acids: CASGDRPKEKLFF. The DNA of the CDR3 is TGTGCCAGTGGGGACAGACCGAAGGAAAAACTGTTTTTT.

CDR3 in DNA: TGTGCCAGCAGCTTGTCTGCCACAGATACGCAGTATTTT. As protein: CASSLSATDTQYF. The gene calls are TRBV5-5 and TRBJ2-3, with no clear D. Trimming left V 1 base short and J 2 bases short, with 5 bases between. Germline values: CDR1 SGHKS, CDR2 YYEKEE (reference sequence). The CDR3 contains 13 residues. The variable domain in full, with the rest retrieved from reference TRBV5-5 and TRBJ2-3, is DAGVTQSPTHLIKTRGQQVTLRCSPISGHKSVSWYQQVLGQGPQFIFQYYEKEERGRGNFPDRFSARQFPNYSSELNVNALLLGDSALYLCASSLSATDTQYFGPGTRLTVL.

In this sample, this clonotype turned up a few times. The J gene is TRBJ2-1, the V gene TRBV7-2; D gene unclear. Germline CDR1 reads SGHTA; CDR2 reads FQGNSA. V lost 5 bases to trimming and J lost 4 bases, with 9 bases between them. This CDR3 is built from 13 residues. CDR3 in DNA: TGTGCCAGCAGCCGACCGACATACAATGAGCAGTTCTTC. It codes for CASSRPTYNEQFF.

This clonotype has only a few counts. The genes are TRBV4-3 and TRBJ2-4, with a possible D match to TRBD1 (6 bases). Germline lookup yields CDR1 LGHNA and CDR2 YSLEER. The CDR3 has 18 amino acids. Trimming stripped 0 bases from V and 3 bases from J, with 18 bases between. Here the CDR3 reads CASSQDLAGVLGKNIQYF. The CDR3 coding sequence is TGCGCCAGCAGCCAAGATCTGGCAGGGGTTCTCGGCAAAAACATTCAGTACTTC.

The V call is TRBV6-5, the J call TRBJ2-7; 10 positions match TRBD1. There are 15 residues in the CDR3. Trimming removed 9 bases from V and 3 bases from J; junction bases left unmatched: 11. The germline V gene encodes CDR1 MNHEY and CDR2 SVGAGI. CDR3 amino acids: CASSTGTGAFYEQYV. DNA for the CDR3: TGTGCCAGTTCAACCGGGACAGGGGCGTTCTACGAGCAGTACGTC.

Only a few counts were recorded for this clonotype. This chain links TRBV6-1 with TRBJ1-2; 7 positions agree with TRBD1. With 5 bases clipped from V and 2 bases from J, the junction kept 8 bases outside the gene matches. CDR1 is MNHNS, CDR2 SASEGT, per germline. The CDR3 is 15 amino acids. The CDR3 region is CASSPEPRGNYGYTF. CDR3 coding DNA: TGTGCCAGCAGTCCCGAGCCCAGGGGGAACTATGGCTACACCTTC.

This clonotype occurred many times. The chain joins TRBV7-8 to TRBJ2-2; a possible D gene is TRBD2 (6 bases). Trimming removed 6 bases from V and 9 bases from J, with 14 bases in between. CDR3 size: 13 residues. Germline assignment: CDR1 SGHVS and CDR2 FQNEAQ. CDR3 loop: CASRGSGVRELFF. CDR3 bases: TGTGCCAGCAGAGGATCGGGAGTGCGGGAGCTGTTTTTT. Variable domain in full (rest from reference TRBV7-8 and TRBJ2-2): GAGVSQSPRYKVAKRGQDVALRCDPISGHVSLFWYQQALGQGPEFLTYFQNEAQLDKSGLPSDRFFAERPEGSVSTLKIQRTQQEDSAVYLCASRGSGVRELFFGEGSRLTVL.

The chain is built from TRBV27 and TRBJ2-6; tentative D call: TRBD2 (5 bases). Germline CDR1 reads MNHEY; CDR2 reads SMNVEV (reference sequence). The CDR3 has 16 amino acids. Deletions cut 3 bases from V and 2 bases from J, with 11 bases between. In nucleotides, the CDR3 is TGTGCCAGCAGTTTTTGGAGGCAGACTGGGGCCAACGTCCTGACTTTC. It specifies CASSFWRQTGANVLTF. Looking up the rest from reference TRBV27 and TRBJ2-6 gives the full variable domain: EAQVTQNPRYLITVTGKKLTVTCSQNMNHEYMSWYRQDPGLGLRQIYYSMNVEVTDKGDVPEGYKVSRKEKRNFPLILESPSPNQTSLYFCASSFWRQTGANVLTFGAGSRLTVL.